The present TCR beta chain was sequenced within a study of blood T cells in healthy people across ages. Regarding the study as a whole: What prevented conclusive comparison of naive and antigen-experienced cells was that PBMCs were unsorted.

Concerning this clonotype: Its cognate antigen is unknown.

Primers used in a second PCR of roughly 6 to 12 cycles were a sample-barcoded 5' primer and a J-beta primer mix. Each cDNA was tagged by a template-switch adaptor containing 12 random nucleotides. Paired-end reads containing CDR3 totaled no fewer than 3 million for each sample. TCRdb fed the 5' RACE reads into MiXCR, producing one record per CDR3 protein. The table has around 1,500,000 distinct CDR3 sequences, approximately 42% seen once; the top ten hold 7% to 9%. Drawn from each donor were ten milliliters of peripheral blood. Germline V gives CDR1 SGDLS, CDR2 YYNGEE. V lost 4 bases, J lost 11 bases, and 9 bases stayed unmatched. This CDR3 spans 14 amino acids.

Sequencing was performed on blood. This TCR was recovered from a woman younger than 35 in good health. V usage is TRBV9 and J usage is TRBJ2-5, with 12 bases that match TRBD2. CDR3 loop: CASSPSGGAGEQYF. The CDR3 DNA reads TGTGCCAGCAGCCCTAGCGGGGGGGCCGGTGAGCAGTACTTC.